This record looks at one TCR beta chain sequence and its context. Using immunoSEQ multiplex PCR, the repertoire was profiled, and TCRdb retains in-frame clones only, with some absent. The table shows 250,000 to 350,000 clones, with roughly 88% occurring only once. Germline CDR1 and CDR2: MGHRA and YSYEKL. The V and J ends lost 4 bases and 2 bases respectively, with 5 bases between them. The CDR3 spans 13 residues. This record comes from a study of blood T cell repertoires in COVID-19. Study-level background: T cells, B-cell-depleted T cells, or PBMCs supplied cDNA or gDNA.

The sample was peripheral blood. The chain uses TRBV4-1 and TRBJ1-4; D is unclear. This clonotype was sampled from a man aged 18 to 35 with active or convalescent COVID-19. The CDR3 DNA follows: TGCGCCAGCAGCCGACTGACTAATGAAAAACTGTTTTTT. Translation gives CASSRLTNEKLFF.